These 13 T cell receptor beta chains were sequenced from one sample in a study of control samples from healthy donors and cancer patients. Sequencing was performed with immunoSEQ multiplex PCR; in TCRdb, only in-frame clones are kept and a portion is missing. Here the sample spans approximately 65,000 clones, roughly 86% being singletons. The sequenced material came from PBMCs. The receptors were gathered from a man between 60 and 75 years old with lung cancer.

The genes are TRBV25-1 and TRBJ2-5; 7 bases match TRBD2. The CDR3 spans 12 residues. Germline V gives CDR1 MGHDK, CDR2 SYGVNS. After removal of 5 bases from V and 4 bases from J, the junction contained 1 base not matched to a gene. The CDR3 is CASSRGGETQYF. DNA for the CDR3: TGTGCCAGCAGTCGCGGGGGAGAGACCCAGTACTTC.

V usage is TRBV7-9 and J usage is TRBJ1-1; D might be TRBD1 (5 bases). The germline gives CDR1 SEHNR, CDR2 FQNEAQ (reference sequence). V lost 9 bases to trimming and J lost 3 bases, with 14 bases between them. The CDR3 totals 13 residues. The CDR3 sequence: CASGGGLDTEAFF. The CDR3 coding sequence is TGTGCCAGTGGCGGGGGATTAGACACTGAAGCTTTCTTT.

The chain joins TRBV11-1 to TRBJ2-5, with TRBD2 as a possible D gene (6 bases). The V and J ends lost 1 base and 5 bases respectively, with 14 bases between them. Germline CDR1 reads SGHAT; CDR2 reads FQDESV (reference sequence). This CDR3 is 15 amino acids long. The CDR3 is CASSLGSLAGETQYF. CDR3 nucleotides: TGTGCCAGCAGCTTAGGGTCACTAGCCGGGGAGACCCAGTACTTC.

This clone was seen a handful of times. The chain recombines TRBV5-7 with TRBJ2-7, with D possibly being TRBD2 (5 bases). TRBV5-7 is an ORF for which the function is uncertain. Trimming cost V 0 bases and J 2 bases, with 12 bases left between them. The CDR3 contains 15 residues. CDR3 nucleotide sequence: TGTGCCAGCAGCTTGGGTGCAGAGGGTACCTACGAGCAGTACGTC. Its protein is CASSLGAEGTYEQYV.

The V and J genes are TRBV29-1 and TRBJ2-7; the match to TRBD1 covers 10 bases. This CDR3 has 13 amino acids. Germline loops: CDR1 SQVTM, CDR2 ANQGSEA. With 4 bases clipped from V and 5 bases from J, the junction kept 5 bases outside the gene matches. Here the CDR3 reads CSVAGQGRDEQYF. In DNA form, the CDR3 reads TGCAGCGTTGCGGGACAGGGGCGGGACGAGCAGTACTTC.

The chain carries TRBV3-1 (or the pseudogene TRBV3-2) and TRBJ1-6, with TRBD1 identical over 9 bases. The CDR3 runs 15 residues. CDR1 is LGHDT and CDR2 is YNNKEL in the germline V gene (reference sequence). The V segment lost 6 bases and the J segment 5 bases; nucleotides outside the gene matches: 5. CDR3 DNA sequence: TGTGCCAGCAGACCCGGACAGGGGCATAATTCACCCCTCCACTTT. Protein product: CASRPGQGHNSPLHF.

This chain connects TRBV15 to TRBJ1-2; tentative D call: TRBD1 (6 bases). With 0 bases removed from V and 8 bases from J, the gap between germline ends came to 13 bases. The germline CDR1 and CDR2 sequences are LNHNV and YYDKDF (reference sequence). CDR3 length equals 14 residues. The CDR3 DNA reads as TGTGCCACCAGCAGAGAACAGGGAGTCGAGGGCTACACCTTC. It specifies CATSREQGVEGYTF.

V usage is TRBV12-5 and J usage is TRBJ2-5, with 8 bases lining up with TRBD1. This CDR3 comprises 12 residues. Germline loops: CDR1 LGHNT, CDR2 FRNRAP. J was trimmed by 4 bases and V by 8 bases; bases with no gene match: 3. In DNA form, the CDR3 reads TGTGCTAGTCTTGACAGGGGAGAGACCCAGTACTTC. Translated: CASLDRGETQYF.

The chain is built from TRBV18 and TRBJ1-4; perhaps TRBD1 as D (5 bases). The CDR3 has 14 residues. V was cut by 3 bases and J by 8 bases, with 13 bases left in between. The germline V gene encodes CDR1 KGHSH and CDR2 LQKENI. This CDR3 reads CASSPVRGEEKLFF. The CDR3 DNA reads TGTGCCAGCTCACCTGTACGAGGGGAGGAAAAACTGTTTTTT.

This sequence joins TRBV5-1 and TRBJ1-2, with 7 bases fitting TRBD1. In germline, CDR1 is SGHRS, CDR2 YFSETQ. The CDR3 consists of 14 residues. J was trimmed by 2 bases and V by 4 bases; bases with no gene match: 5. The CDR3 reads CASSPQGGNYGYTF. The CDR3 DNA is TGCGCCAGCAGCCCTCAGGGGGGCAACTATGGCTACACCTTC. The whole variable domain, remainder taken from reference TRBV5-1 and TRBJ1-2, is KAGVTQTPRYLIKTRGQQVTLSCSPISGHRSVSWYQQTPGQGLQFLFEYFSETQRNKGNFPGRFSGRQFSNSRSEMNVSTLELGDSALYLCASSPQGGNYGYTFGSGTRLTVV.

J is TRBJ2-1 and V is TRBV11-2, with TRBD2 matching over 8 bases. V shed 5 bases and J 5 bases; nucleotides not matched to a gene: 8. Germline V gene sequence: CDR1 SGHAT, CDR2 FQNNGV. The CDR3 consists of 15 residues. This chain's CDR3 is CASSPLAGMNNEQFF. CDR3 DNA: TGTGCCAGCAGCCCGTTAGCGGGGATGAACAATGAGCAGTTCTTC.

V is TRBV18 and J is TRBJ1-4; 10 nucleotides agree with TRBD1. The CDR3 is 14 residues long. Trimming at V came to 3 bases and at J to 9 bases, leaving 4 bases not matched to a gene. Germline V CDR1 and CDR2: KGHSH, LQKENI. The DNA for the CDR3 is TGTGCCAGCTCACCGGGACAGGGGATTCAAAAACTGTTTTTT. Translating gives CASSPGQGIQKLFF.

The chain recombines TRBV6-5 with TRBJ2-2; 7 nucleotides line up with TRBD2. CDR3 length: 15 amino acids. V lost 7 bases to trimming and J lost 5 bases; unmatched junction nucleotides: 10. Germline-derived CDR1 and CDR2 are MNHEY and SVGAGI. CDR3 in amino acids: CASNARGGGTGELFF. The CDR3 region has the DNA TGTGCCAGCAATGCTCGTGGGGGGGGAACCGGGGAGCTGTTTTTT.